Listed below are T cell receptor beta chains from one sample, sequenced in a study of T cell responses to AZD1222 COVID-19 vaccine. Clones were sequenced by immunoSEQ multiplex PCR, and TCRdb holds only the in-frame ones, with some missing. This table holds about 140,000 clones, roughly 90% found once. The sequencing here drew on peripheral blood, taken on day 0 of AZD1222 vaccination. The receptors come from an adult in good health. The CDR3 runs from the conserved cysteine through the conserved F or W. The D gene is left open where the match is weak. Some rows have no size entry. The others give once, few or many, or a class for an expanded clone.

J | D | V | size | DNA | CDR3
TRBJ1-2 | TRBD1 | TRBV7-9 | . | TGTGCCAGCAGCTTAGGACAGGGCCACTATGGCTACACCTTC | CASSLGQGHYGYTF
TRBJ2-5 | . | TRBV27 | . | TGTGCCATCTCAAGGGAGACCCAGTACTTC | CAISRETQYF
TRBJ2-7 | . | TRBV19 | . | TGTGCCAGTAGTATTCAGGGGTCCTACGAGCAGTACTTC | CASSIQGSYEQYF
TRBJ1-1 | . | TRBV5-1 | . | TGCGCCAGCAGCTTGGCAGGCAGAGGCACTGAAGCTTTCTTT | CASSLAGRGTEAFF
TRBJ1-2 | . | TRBV14 | . | TGTGCCAGCAGCCACCTTCAGGTGCGGGGCTACACCTTC | CASSHLQVRGYTF
TRBJ1-4 | TRBD1 | TRBV12-3/TRBV12-4 | . | TGTGCCAGCAGTGACAGGGTCAATGAAAAACTGTTTTTT | CASSDRVNEKLFF
TRBJ2-3 | TRBD1 | TRBV9 | . | TGTGCCAGCAGCTCGACAGGGGGCAGGTCAGATACGCAGTATTTT | CASSSTGGRSDTQYF
TRBJ1-5 | . | TRBV6-5 | . | TGTGCCAGCAGAACAGTGGCTGGGGCGAATCAGCCCCAGCATTTT | CASRTVAGANQPQHF
TRBJ2-7 | . | TRBV27 | . | TGTGCCAGCAGCGGACTGCCCCCTACGTTCGCCGGCGAGCAGTACTTC | CASSGLPPTFAGEQYF
TRBJ2-1 | . | TRBV6-6 | . | TGTGCCAGCAGCCTCAGGACTCCTATCGGCTATGAGCAGTTCTTC | CASSLRTPIGYEQFF
TRBJ2-7 | . | TRBV7-6 | . | TGTGCCAGCCCCACGCTATCCTACGAGCAGTACTTC | CASPTLSYEQYF
TRBJ2-7 | TRBD1 | TRBV19 | . | TGTGCCAGTAGTTCGATCGAGGCAGGGGGCGTCGAGCAGTACTTC | CASSSIEAGGVEQYF
TRBJ2-7 | TRBD2 | TRBV6-2/TRBV6-3 | . | TGTGCCAGCAGTCGACCGGGACTACCCTACGAGCAGTACTTC | CASSRPGLPYEQYF
TRBJ2-6 | . | TRBV2 | once | TGTGCCAGCAGTAGACCTCGACAGGGAGGCCCCCTCTCTGGGGCCAACGTCCTGACTTTC | CASSRPRQGGPLSGANVLTF
TRBJ2-2 | . | TRBV29-1 | . | TGCAGCGTTGAAGGGGCTAAAGGGGAGCTGTTTTTT | CSVEGAKGELFF
TRBJ1-5 | . | TRBV7-9 | . | TGTGCCAGCAGCTTATGGAGCAATCAGCCCCAGCATTTT | CASSLWSNQPQHF
TRBJ2-2 | . | TRBV27 | . | TGTGCCAGCAGTTTACCAGGGGTCGCCGGGGAGCTGTTTTTT | CASSLPGVAGELFF
TRBJ1-3 | . | TRBV28 | once | TGTGCCAGCAGCTTAATGGGTCCAGCGGGGGGAACTGGAAACACCATATATTTT | CASSLMGPAGGTGNTIYF
TRBJ1-2 | . | TRBV10-3 | . | TGTGCCACCACACGTATGGAGATATCTGGTGGCTACACCTTC | CATTRMEISGGYTF
TRBJ2-1 | TRBD2 | TRBV27 | . | TGTGCCAGCAGTTTCCGACTAGCGGGAGGGCACAATGAGCAGTTCTTC | CASSFRLAGGHNEQFF
TRBJ1-5 | TRBD1 | TRBV10-3 | . | TGTGCCATCAGTGACCCCTCTAGGGGACAGGGGAGTCAGCCCCAGCATTTT | CAISDPSRGQGSQPQHF
TRBJ1-2 | TRBD1 | TRBV5-1 | . | TGCGCCAGTAGAGACAGGGGAGGATATGGCTACACCTTC | CASRDRGGYGYTF
TRBJ2-7 | . | TRBV29-1 | . | TGCAGCGTTTCCCGGGCCTTGACCTACGAGCAGTACTTC | CSVSRALTYEQYF
TRBJ2-7 | . | TRBV30 | . | TGTGCCTGTGGGCAGAAAGCCTACGAGCAGTACTTC | CACGQKAYEQYF
TRBJ2-7 | . | TRBV11-3 | . | TGTGCCAGCAGCTTAGGGACCTACGAGCAGTACTTC | CASSLGTYEQYF
TRBJ2-7 | . | TRBV7-9 | . | TGTGCCAGCAGCCCCCCCGGGACCTCCTACGAGCAGTACTTC | CASSPPGTSYEQYF
TRBJ2-7 | TRBD2 | TRBV9 | few | TGTGCCAGCAGCGAGACCGGGACTAGCTCCTACGAGCAGTACTTC | CASSETGTSSYEQYF
TRBJ2-2 | TRBD1 | TRBV11-3 | . | TGTGCCAGCAGAGACCTAGGGACAGGGGGCCCCGGGGAGCTGTTTTTT | CASRDLGTGGPGELFF
TRBJ1-3 | . | TRBV7-2 | . | TGTGCCAGCAGGTCCCCCTCCGACGGAAACACCATATATTTT | CASRSPSDGNTIYF
TRBJ2-3 | . | TRBV7-2 | . | TGTGCCAGCAGCTTAGTTGACACAGATACGCAGTATTTT | CASSLVDTDTQYF
TRBJ1-6 | TRBD1 | TRBV7-6 | . | TGTGCCAGCAGCGCCGGGACAGGGTGGGATTCACCCCTCCACTTT | CASSAGTGWDSPLHF
TRBJ1-1 | . | TRBV30 | . | TGTGCCTGGAGTGTATTGGGTCCCTTGAACACTGAAGCTTTCTTT | CAWSVLGPLNTEAFF
TRBJ1-6 | . | TRBV12-3/TRBV12-4 | . | TGTGCCAGCAGCCCCGGTTATAATTCACCCCTCCACTTT | CASSPGYNSPLHF
TRBJ1-2 | . | TRBV3-1/TRBV3-2 | . | TGTGCCAGCAGCCAAGGAGTGAATGCAGCTAACTATGGCTACACCTTC | CASSQGVNAANYGYTF
TRBJ1-1 | TRBD1 | TRBV29-1 | . | TGCAGCGTTGCCGGTGGACAGGGATACACTGAAGCTTTCTTT | CSVAGGQGYTEAFF
TRBJ1-4 | . | TRBV7-9 | few | TGTGCCAGCAGCCCAGTTGGGAGGGGAGGTGAAAAACTGTTTTTT | CASSPVGRGGEKLFF
TRBJ2-7 | TRBD2 | TRBV5-4 | . | TGTGCCAGCAGCTCGGAGGCGGGAGGGCCAATAAACGAGCAGTACTTC | CASSSEAGGPINEQYF
TRBJ2-7 | TRBD2 | TRBV7-9 | . | TGTGCCAGCAGCTTAGATTCGGGACTAGCGGGAGGGCTTTCCTACGAGCAGTACTTC | CASSLDSGLAGGLSYEQYF
TRBJ2-1 | . | TRBV30 | . | TGTGCCTGGGGCCCAAATTGGGCCAATGAGCAGTTCTTC | CAWGPNWANEQFF
TRBJ1-4 | . | TRBV27 | . | TGTGCCAGCAGTTTAATCGGTGAAAAACTGTTTTTT | CASSLIGEKLFF
TRBJ2-1 | . | TRBV7-2 | . | TGTGCCAGCAGCTTAATAGTGAATGAGCAGTTCTTC | CASSLIVNEQFF
TRBJ2-2 | . | TRBV10-3 | . | TGTGCCATCAGTGAAAGTTTGGGGGAGCTTGGCACCGGGGAGCTGTTTTTT | CAISESLGELGTGELFF
TRBJ2-7 | . | TRBV28 | . | TGTGCCAGCAATGTCGAGGGATTGAGAGAGCAGTACTTC | CASNVEGLREQYF
TRBJ1-2 | TRBD1 | TRBV10-3 | . | TGTGCCAGCACTAGCAGGGGGGAGGACTATGGCTACACCTTC | CASTSRGEDYGYTF
TRBJ1-3 | TRBD1 | TRBV29-1 | once | TGCAGCGTTGAAGTAGGACAGGGGACTGGAAACACCATATATTTT | CSVEVGQGTGNTIYF